These 21 T cell receptor beta chains share one sample of origin, sequenced in a study of cytomegalovirus exposure and HLA in healthy donors. The PCR ran on 60 Vbeta and 13 Jbeta primers. The assay was immunoSEQ multiplex PCR, and TCRdb's table has in-frame clones only and misses some. The top ten hold roughly 2% of the sample, which has about 160,000 clones, over 75% seen once. The specimen was PBMCs. These receptors all come from a woman between 18 and 29 years old in good health and CMV-seronegative.

In the case of this clone: The junction does not match germline at one end; this may be a read error. The chain carries TRBV5-4 and TRBJ2-1; 10 positions match TRBD2. This CDR3 region has 15 residues. Germline CDR1 SGHNT, CDR2 YYREEE (reference sequence). The CDR3 spells CASSFSSGGYNEQLF. The CDR3 DNA sequence: TGTGCCAGCAGCTTCTCTAGCGGGGGTTACAATGAGCAGCTCTTC.

The CDR3, as DNA: TGTGCCAGCAGCTCAAGACTAGCGGGGTACAATGAGCAGTTCTTC. Its translation: CASSSRLAGYNEQFF. The chain links TRBV11-3 to TRBJ2-1; TRBD2 matches at 11 bases. In germline, CDR1 is SGHNT, CDR2 YENEEA. V gave up 4 bases and J gave up 4 bases; unmatched junction bases: 3. CDR3 length: 15 amino acids.

This clone was seen a handful of times. This chain uses TRBV27 with TRBJ2-7, with 9 bases aligning to TRBD1. V lost 6 bases, J lost 3 bases, and 9 bases stayed unmatched. The V gene's germline CDR1 is MNHEY and CDR2 SMNVEV (reference sequence). The CDR3 length is 15 residues. In DNA, the CDR3 is TGTGCCAGCAGCCAGACAGGACAGGGGAACTACGAGCAGTACTTC. This translates into CASSQTGQGNYEQYF.

This chain connects TRBV7-6 to TRBJ2-2, with 12 bases lining up with TRBD2. From germline, CDR1 is SGHVS and CDR2 FNYEAQ. The ends lost 4 bases at V and 6 bases at J; junction bases unmatched: 3. The CDR3 is 15 residues long. CDR3: CASSSLAGGSGELFF. The DNA for the CDR3 is TGTGCCAGCAGCTCACTAGCGGGAGGTTCCGGGGAGCTGTTTTTT.

The chain is built from TRBV4-1 and TRBJ2-1; 7 nucleotides line up with TRBD1. V was pared by 3 bases and J by 3 bases, with 5 bases of the junction left unmatched. Germline V gene sequence: CDR1 MGHRA, CDR2 YSYEKL. The CDR3 covers 15 residues. The CDR3 bases are TGCGCCAGCAGCCAGTCGACAGGGTTCTACAATGAGCAGTTCTTC. Protein sequence: CASSQSTGFYNEQFF.

The chain has TRBV7-9 and TRBJ2-7, with 8 bases lining up with TRBD1. The CDR3 runs to 16 residues. Germline V gene sequence: CDR1 SEHNR, CDR2 FQNEAQ (reference sequence). V was pared by 0 bases and J by 3 bases, with 7 bases of the junction left unmatched. In DNA, the CDR3 is TGTGCCAGCAGCTTAGCCCGGACAGGGAGATTCTACGAGCAGTACTTC. Protein sequence: CASSLARTGRFYEQYF. Variable domain in full (rest from reference TRBV7-9 and TRBJ2-7): DTGVSQNPRHKITKRGQNVTFRCDPISEHNRLYWYRQTLGQGPEFLTYFQNEAQLEKSRLLSDRFSAERPKGSFSTLEIQRTEQGDSAMYLCASSLARTGRFYEQYFGPGTRLTVT.

Of note for this clone: At one of its ends the junction is not consistent with the germline gene, which may arise from a read error. This chain connects TRBV10-1 to TRBJ1-2; D is ambiguous. The CDR3 runs to 13 residues. Germline CDR1 WNHNN, CDR2 SYGVQD (reference sequence). The CDR3 region is CASGRDPIYVYTF. The DNA for the CDR3 is TGCGCCAGCGGGAGGGATCCAATCTATGTCTACACCTTC.

The genes are TRBV6-5 and TRBJ1-1, with 7 bases that match TRBD1. V was pared by 0 bases and J by 7 bases, with 2 bases of the junction left unmatched. Germline assignment: CDR1 MNHEY and CDR2 SVGAGI. This CDR3 spans 13 amino acids. CDR3 nucleotide sequence: TGTGCCAGCAGTTACTCTGGACAGGATGAAGCTTTCTTT. This codes for CASSYSGQDEAFF.

This sequence joins TRBV30 and TRBJ1-2, with 9 bases matching TRBD1. The CDR3 length is 13 residues. CDR1 is GTSNPN, CDR2 SVGIG, per germline (reference sequence). V lost 4 bases, J lost 8 bases, and 8 bases stayed unmatched. Here the CDR3 reads CAWNTYRGQGYTF. In DNA form, the CDR3 reads TGTGCCTGGAACACTTACAGGGGGCAAGGCTACACCTTC. The variable domain in full, completed from reference TRBV30 and TRBJ1-2, reads SQTIHQWPATLVQPVGSPLSLECTVEGTSNPNLYWYRQAAGRGLQLLFYSVGIGQISSEVPQNLSASRPQDRQFILSSKKLLLSDSGFYLCAWNTYRGQGYTFGSGTRLTVV.

V gene TRBV10-2 combines with J gene TRBJ2-2, with D possibly matching TRBD2 (6 bases). The CDR3 runs 14 residues. Germline CDR1 and CDR2: WSHSY and SAAADI. Trimming took off 5 bases at V and 7 bases at J, with 14 bases between the two ends. The CDR3 sequence: CASSPREDIGELFF. DNA for the CDR3: TGCGCCAGCAGTCCCAGGGAGGACATCGGGGAGCTGTTTTTT.

This chain connects TRBV18 to TRBJ2-7; 10 bases align to TRBD1. This CDR3 region has 15 residues. Germline loops: CDR1 KGHSH, CDR2 LQKENI. After removal of 2 bases from V and 7 bases from J, the junction contained 8 bases not matched to a gene. The CDR3 is CASSPSRQGAREQYF. The CDR3, as DNA: TGTGCCAGCTCACCAAGTCGACAGGGGGCAAGAGAGCAGTACTTC.

J is TRBJ1-2 and V is TRBV6-6; perhaps TRBD1 as D (5 bases). CDR3 length: 15 residues. V was cut by 0 bases and J by 5 bases, with 13 bases left in between. Per germline, CDR1 MNHNY and CDR2 SVGAGI (reference sequence). The DNA of the CDR3 is TGTGCCAGCAGTTACTCTTCGGCAGGGCCGTATGGCTACACCTTC. Translating it yields CASSYSSAGPYGYTF.

This chain uses TRBV27 with TRBJ1-5, with 7 bases identical to TRBD1. This CDR3 is 14 amino acids long. V dropped 5 bases and J dropped 7; count of bases not matched to a gene: 8. Per the germline V gene, CDR1 is MNHEY and CDR2 is SMNVEV (reference sequence). DNA of the CDR3: TGTGCCAGCAGTCCATTACAGGGGAACCAGCCCCAGCATTTT. Translated, it gives CASSPLQGNQPQHF.

This clone appeared a few times. The chain uses TRBV7-2 and TRBJ2-3; D unresolved. This CDR3 spans 13 amino acids. The germline CDR1 and CDR2 sequences are SGHTA and FQGNSA. Trimming cost V 3 bases and J 4 bases, with 8 bases left between them. CDR3 nucleotides: TGTGCCAGCAGCTTGTTTCTAGCAGATACGCAGTATTTT. Translation: CASSLFLADTQYF.

The J gene is TRBJ2-7, the V gene TRBV29-1, with D possibly TRBD2 on 5 matching bases. CDR1 and CDR2 from the germline V gene are SQVTM and ANQGSEA. The length of the CDR3 is 13 residues. Trimming removed 3 bases at V and 0 bases at J, with 9 bases between. This CDR3 reads CSVEPEGSYEQYF. In nucleotides, the CDR3 is TGCAGCGTTGAGCCAGAGGGCTCCTACGAGCAGTACTTC.

V is TRBV2 and J is TRBJ2-1; the match to TRBD1 covers 9 bases. V shed 4 bases and J 9 bases; nucleotides not matched to a gene: 7. The CDR3 loop spans 14 amino acids. From germline, CDR1 is SNHLY and CDR2 FYNNEI. CDR3: CASSGPGQGFEQFF. The CDR3 region has the DNA TGTGCCAGCAGTGGCCCGGGACAGGGCTTTGAGCAGTTCTTC. The whole variable domain, filled in from reference TRBV2 and TRBJ2-1, reads EPEVTQTPSHQVTQMGQEVILRCVPISNHLYFYWYRQILGQKVEFLVSFYNNEISEKSEIFDDQFSVERPDGSNFTLKIRSTKLEDSAMYFCASSGPGQGFEQFFGPGTRLTVL.

J is TRBJ1-2 and V is TRBV11-2; D perhaps matches TRBD1 (6 bases). V was pared by 0 bases and J by 7 bases, with 15 bases between. Germline CDR1 reads SGHAT; CDR2 reads FQNNGV. CDR3 size: 15 residues. As DNA, the CDR3 is TGTGCCAGCAGCTTAGAGTCGGGGACAATCTCTGGCTACACCTTC. It is translated as CASSLESGTISGYTF.

The chain uses TRBV27 and TRBJ1-4; 7 nucleotides match TRBD1. The CDR3 totals 15 residues. CDR1 is MNHEY and CDR2 is SMNVEV in the germline V gene (reference sequence). With 5 bases clipped from V and 10 bases from J, the junction kept 13 bases outside the gene matches. CDR3 sequence reads: CASSLYGTVGGKLFF. As DNA, the CDR3 is TGTGCCAGCAGTCTATACGGGACAGTTGGCGGAAAACTGTTTTTT.

The chain recombines TRBV4-2 with TRBJ2-1; 13 bases match TRBD2. The CDR3 extends over 18 amino acids. The V gene end was trimmed by 4 bases and the J gene end by 6 bases; junction bases not matched to a gene: 12. Germline CDR1 is LGHNA and CDR2 is YNFKEQ. The CDR3 DNA reads as TGTGCCAGCAGCCCATACTCATTTCGGACTAGCGGGAGCAATGAGCAGTTCTTC. Protein sequence: CASSPYSFRTSGSNEQFF.

The chain combines TRBV7-6 with TRBJ1-3; D remains unclear. Germline V lookup: CDR1 SGHVS, CDR2 FNYEAQ. V lost 2 bases and J 4 bases, leaving 9 bases between the germline ends. The CDR3 contains 14 residues. The DNA of the CDR3 is TGTGCCAGCAGCTTATCAGGTTCCGGAAACACCATATATTTT. Amino acids: CASSLSGSGNTIYF.

V usage is TRBV5-1 and J usage is TRBJ2-6, with D possibly matching TRBD1 (5 bases). The germline V gene encodes CDR1 SGHRS and CDR2 YFSETQ. Trimming pared 2 bases from V and 4 bases from J, leaving 16 bases between. The CDR3 consists of 17 residues. Here the CDR3 DNA reads TGCGCCAGCAGCTTAAGGACAAGCCTGGCGGGGGCCAACGTCCTGACTTTC. Amino acids: CASSLRTSLAGANVLTF.